This TCR beta chain was captured by sequencing in a study of T-cell memory formation after mild COVID-19 (dated by TCRdb to the early 2020s). For context, the study as a whole: Most TCR sequence clusters were specific to one of the two donors. Two young, previously healthy adult volunteers, one female and one male, were included in the cohort. In a couple of donors, T-cell clones that expanded and contracted after mild COVID-19 were followed by sequencing TCRalpha and TCRbeta repertoires longitudinally.

PBMCs were isolated by Ficoll-Paque density gradient centrifugation. Concerning this clonotype: Its antigen is currently not known. No base quality values were provided; no much bigger clone lies one nucleotide off.

V and J lose 4 bases and 3 bases, and a span of 12 bases separates them. The CDR3 spans 14 residues, from the cysteine through the phenylalanine. CDR3 DNA is the only sequence kept; it has 42 bases, read in frame from the first base. Instrument used: Illumina NovaSeq 6000. TCRalpha and TCRbeta cDNA libraries were built by 5'RACE with constant-segment primers, adding sample barcodes and unique molecular identifiers. RNA was extracted from every sample with Trizol reagent. The libraries were amplified in two PCR steps, and the second step added a second sample barcode and Illumina TruSeq adapters. Libraries were sequenced on an Illumina NovaSeq with 2 x 150 bp paired-end reads. Regarding the original processing steps: Demultiplexing of reads and collapsing into UMI-guided consensus sequences were performed with migec v1.2.7. Using mixcr v2.1.11, UMI consensuses were aligned to TRA and TRB V and J templates and then assembled into clonotypes. Clonotypes were classified as expanded or contracted when called significant by both edgeR and NoisET, with noise models trained on biological replicates. For edgeR calls, the cutoffs were a false discovery rate-adjusted p below 0.01 and a log2 fold-change threshold of 1. As an exploratory analysis of dynamics, max-normalized trajectories of the 1000 most abundant clonotypes were examined by PCA with hierarchical clustering. Separately sequenced CD4+ and CD8+ repertoires were used to assign a CD4 or CD8 phenotype to each responding clone. TCRdb trimmed public reads at Q25 via fastp, called clones via MiXCR and kept in-frame beta chains. Duplicate CDR3 protein sequences are folded into a single record with the most common DNA and genes. The V and J calls reflect TCRdb's pipeline rather than the authors' work. This sample lists fewer than 650,000 distinct CDR3 sequences; 17% were detected once. Approximately 8.1% of the sample goes to the ten largest clones.

Overall results and qualifications from the work: Some responding clones were detected in pre-infection memory, suggesting pre-existing cross-reactive memory T cells joined the SARS-CoV-2 response. The study covered only two mild cases, and larger cohorts including severe cases with pre-infection samples were considered necessary. Contracting CD4+ clones were found mainly in CM and EM memory subsets, while CD8+ clones were enriched in EMRA. Balanced CD4/CD8 phenotypes were observed for clones contracting from day 15 to 85, whereas a bias towards CD4+ was observed for a second wave of clones expanding from day 15 to 37. The second-wave clones that peaked on day 37 were not confirmed to be SARS-CoV-2 specific.

This TCR derives from an adult woman who had mild COVID-19 (a few samples of this study predate the infection). The sample titles of this study are shuffled in the database, so cell type and time point are left out; the donor was told from shared clones. The sequenced sample consisted of PBMCs or a T cell subset sorted from them (not recorded which). This chain joins TRBV12-3 or TRBV12-4 to TRBJ1-1; the D gene identity is not certain. In nucleotides, the sequence is TGTGCCAGCAGTTCTCGAGGTAGGGACACTGAAGCTTTCTTT. This gives the protein CASSSRGRDTEAFF.